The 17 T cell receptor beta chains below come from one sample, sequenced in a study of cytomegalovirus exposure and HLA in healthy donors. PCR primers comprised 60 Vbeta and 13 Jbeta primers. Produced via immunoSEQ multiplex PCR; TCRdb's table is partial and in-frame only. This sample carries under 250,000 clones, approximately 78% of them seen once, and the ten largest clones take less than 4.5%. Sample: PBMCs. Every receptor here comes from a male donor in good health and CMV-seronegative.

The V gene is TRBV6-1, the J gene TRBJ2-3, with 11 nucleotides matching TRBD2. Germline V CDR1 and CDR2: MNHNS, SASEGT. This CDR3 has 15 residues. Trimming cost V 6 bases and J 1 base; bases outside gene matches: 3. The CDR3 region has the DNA TGTGCCAGCAGGTTACTAGCGGGAGGCACAGATACGCAGTATTTT. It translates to CASRLLAGGTDTQYF.

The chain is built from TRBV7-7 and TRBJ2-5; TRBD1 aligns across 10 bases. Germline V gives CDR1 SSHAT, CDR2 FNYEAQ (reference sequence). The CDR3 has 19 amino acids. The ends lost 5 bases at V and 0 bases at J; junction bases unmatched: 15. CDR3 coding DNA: TGTGCCAGCAGCATAAGGAGGGACAGGGGCGGGAGGCACCAAGAGACCCAGTACTTC. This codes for CASSIRRDRGGRHQETQYF.

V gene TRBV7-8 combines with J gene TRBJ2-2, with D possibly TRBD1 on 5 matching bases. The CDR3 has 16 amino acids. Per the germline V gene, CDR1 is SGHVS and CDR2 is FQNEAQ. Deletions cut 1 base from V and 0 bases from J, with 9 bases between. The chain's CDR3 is CASSLGQTTNTGELFF. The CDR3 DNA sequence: TGTGCCAGCAGCTTAGGACAGACAACGAACACCGGGGAGCTGTTTTTT.

CDR3 residues: CATRTGGYGYTF. The CDR3 DNA reads TGTGCCACTCGCACGGGGGGCTATGGCTACACCTTC. The chain combines TRBV27 with TRBJ1-2, with D perhaps TRBD1 (5 bases). CDR3 size: 12 residues. Germline V gene lookup returns CDR1 MNHEY and CDR2 SMNVEV (reference sequence). The V end lost 10 bases, the J end lost 4 bases, and 13 bases lay between the germline ends.

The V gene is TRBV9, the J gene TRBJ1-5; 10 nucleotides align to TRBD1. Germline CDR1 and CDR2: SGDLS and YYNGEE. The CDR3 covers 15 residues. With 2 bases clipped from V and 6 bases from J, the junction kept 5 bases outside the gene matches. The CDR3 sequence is CASSVSDRGTQPQHF. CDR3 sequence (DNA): TGTGCCAGCAGCGTTTCGGACAGGGGGACTCAGCCCCAGCATTTT.

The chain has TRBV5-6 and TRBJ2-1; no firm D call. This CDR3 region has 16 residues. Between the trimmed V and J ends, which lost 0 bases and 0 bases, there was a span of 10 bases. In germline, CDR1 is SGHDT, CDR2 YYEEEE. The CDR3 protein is CASSLGSTPSYNEQFF. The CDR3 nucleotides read TGTGCCAGCAGCTTGGGGAGTACCCCCTCCTACAATGAGCAGTTCTTC.

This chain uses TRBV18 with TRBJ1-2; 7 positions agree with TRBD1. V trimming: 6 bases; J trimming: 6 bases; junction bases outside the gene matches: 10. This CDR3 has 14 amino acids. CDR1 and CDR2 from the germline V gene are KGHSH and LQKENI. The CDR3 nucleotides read TGTGCCAGCTCTCCCGGTGCCGGGACAGATGGCTACACCTTC. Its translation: CASSPGAGTDGYTF.

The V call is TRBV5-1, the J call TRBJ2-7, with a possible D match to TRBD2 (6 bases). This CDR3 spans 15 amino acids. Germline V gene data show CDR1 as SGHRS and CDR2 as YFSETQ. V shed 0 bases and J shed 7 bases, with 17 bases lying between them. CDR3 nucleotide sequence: TGCGCCAGCAGCTTGGGAAGCGGGCCGCTCGGGGAGCAGTACTTC. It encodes CASSLGSGPLGEQYF.

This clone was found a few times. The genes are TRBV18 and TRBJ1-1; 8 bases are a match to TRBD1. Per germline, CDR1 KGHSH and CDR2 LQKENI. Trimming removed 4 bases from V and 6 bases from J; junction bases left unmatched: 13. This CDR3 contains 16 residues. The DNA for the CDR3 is TGTGCCAGCTCACTCGGACAGGGTATGAATATGCCTGAAGCTTTCTTT. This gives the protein CASSLGQGMNMPEAFF. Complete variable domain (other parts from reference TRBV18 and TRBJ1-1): NAGVMQNPRHLVRRRGQEARLRCSPMKGHSHVYWYRQLPEEGLKFMVYLQKENIIDESGMPKERFSAEFPKEGPSILRIQQVVRGDSAAYFCASSLGQGMNMPEAFFGQGTRLTVV.

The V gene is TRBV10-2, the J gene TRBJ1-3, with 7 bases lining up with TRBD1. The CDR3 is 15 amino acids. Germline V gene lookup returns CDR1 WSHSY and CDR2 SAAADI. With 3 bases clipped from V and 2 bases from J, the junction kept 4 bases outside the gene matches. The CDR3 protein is CASSEIRGPGNTIYF. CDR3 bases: TGCGCCAGCAGTGAAATAAGGGGGCCTGGAAACACCATATATTTT.

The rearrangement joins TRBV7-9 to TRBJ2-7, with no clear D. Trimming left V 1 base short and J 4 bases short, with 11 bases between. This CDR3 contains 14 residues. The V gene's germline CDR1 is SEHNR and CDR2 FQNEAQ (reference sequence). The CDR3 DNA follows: TGTGCCAGCAGCTTAGTATCCGGTAGATACGAGCAGTACTTC. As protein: CASSLVSGRYEQYF.

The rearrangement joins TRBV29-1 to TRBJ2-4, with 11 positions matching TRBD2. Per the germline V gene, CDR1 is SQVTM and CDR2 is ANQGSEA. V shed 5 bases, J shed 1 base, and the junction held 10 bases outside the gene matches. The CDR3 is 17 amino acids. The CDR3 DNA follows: TGCAGCGTTCTTATGATAGCGGGAGGGCCGGCCAAAAACATTCAGTACTTC. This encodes CSVLMIAGGPAKNIQYF.

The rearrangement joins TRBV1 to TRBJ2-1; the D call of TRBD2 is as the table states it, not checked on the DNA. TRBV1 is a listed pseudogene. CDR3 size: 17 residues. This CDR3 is CTSSQARGPRLLDEQFF. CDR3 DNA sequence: TGCACCAGCAGCCAAGCCCGCGGCCCCCGCCTACTTGATGAGCAGTTCTTC.

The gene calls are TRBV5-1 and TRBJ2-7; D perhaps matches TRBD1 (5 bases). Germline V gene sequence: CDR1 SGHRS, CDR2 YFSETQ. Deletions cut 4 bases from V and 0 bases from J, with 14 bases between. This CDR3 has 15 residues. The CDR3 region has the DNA TGCGCCAGCAGCCTGGGGCCCTTAAGCTCCTACGAGCAGTACTTC. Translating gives CASSLGPLSSYEQYF.

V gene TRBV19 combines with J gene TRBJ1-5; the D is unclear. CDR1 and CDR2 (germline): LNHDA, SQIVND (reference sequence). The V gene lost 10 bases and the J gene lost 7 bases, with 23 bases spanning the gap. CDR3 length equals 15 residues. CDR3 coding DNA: TGTGCCACAAAGACTAGGAATAGCATTAACCAGCCCCAGCATTTT. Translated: CATKTRNSINQPQHF.

The CDR3: CASSLGGVTGTSYEQYF. CDR3 coding DNA: TGTGCCAGCTCTCTGGGAGGAGTGACGGGGACCTCCTACGAGCAGTACTTC. The chain is built from TRBV7-9 and TRBJ2-7; D possibly corresponds to TRBD2 (6 bases). Trimming shortened V by 8 bases and J by 0 bases, and 23 bases separated the two germline ends. The CDR3 has 17 residues. Germline CDR1 and CDR2: SEHNR and FQNEAQ (reference sequence).

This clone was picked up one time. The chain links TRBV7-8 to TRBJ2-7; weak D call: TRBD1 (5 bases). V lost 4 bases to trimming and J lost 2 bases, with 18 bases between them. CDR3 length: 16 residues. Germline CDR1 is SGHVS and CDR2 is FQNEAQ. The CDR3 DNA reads TGTGCCAGCAGCTATACGGACAATATGGGGACCTACGAGCAGTACTTC. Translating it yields CASSYTDNMGTYEQYF.